This TCR beta chain was sequenced during a study of T cell responses to AZD1222 COVID-19 vaccine. Some clones are missing from TCRdb's copy, which holds only in-frame ones; the method was immunoSEQ multiplex PCR. The sample has about 100,000 clones; 80% to 90% are singletons. Germline V gene data show CDR1 as SGHTA and CDR2 as FQGNSA. The V and J ends lost 4 bases and 5 bases, in that order; junction bases with no gene match: 1. CDR3 length: 13 residues. The chain is built from TRBV7-2 and TRBJ1-1; 10 bases line up with TRBD1. The receptor's source is an adult in good health. The sequencing used peripheral blood, collected on day 0 of MenACWY control vaccination. The CDR3 sequence: CASSWGQGTEAFF. In DNA, the CDR3 is TGTGCCAGCAGCTGGGGACAGGGGACTGAAGCTTTCTTT. Using reference TRBV7-2 and TRBJ1-1 for the parts outside the CDR3, the full variable domain is GAGVSQSPSNKVTEKGKDVELRCDPISGHTALYWYRQSLGQGLEFLIYFQGNSAPDKSGLPSDRFSAERTGGSVSTLTIQRTQQEDSAVYLCASSWGQGTEAFFGQGTRLTVV.